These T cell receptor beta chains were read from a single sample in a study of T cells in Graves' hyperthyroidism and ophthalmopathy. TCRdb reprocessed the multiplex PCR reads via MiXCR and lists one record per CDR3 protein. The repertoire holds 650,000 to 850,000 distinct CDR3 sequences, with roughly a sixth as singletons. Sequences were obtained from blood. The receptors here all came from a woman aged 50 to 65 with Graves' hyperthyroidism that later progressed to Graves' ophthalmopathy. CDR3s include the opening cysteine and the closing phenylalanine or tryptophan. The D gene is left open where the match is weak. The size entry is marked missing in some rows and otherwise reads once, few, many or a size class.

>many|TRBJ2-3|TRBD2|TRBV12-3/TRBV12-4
CASSSPLAGLGTDTQYF
TGTGCCAGCAGTTCCCCCCTAGCGGGGTTGGGCACAGATACGCAGTATTTT
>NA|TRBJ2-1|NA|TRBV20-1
CSATQGGTNEQFF
TGCAGTGCAACCCAGGGGGGGACAAATGAGCAGTTCTTC
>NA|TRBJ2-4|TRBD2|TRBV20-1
CSARGVAGVKNIQYF
TGCAGTGCTAGAGGGGTGGCGGGGGTCAAAAACATTCAGTACTTC
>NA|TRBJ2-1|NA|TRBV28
CASSSKGGSNEQFF
TGTGCCAGCAGTTCCAAAGGGGGATCAAATGAGCAGTTCTTC
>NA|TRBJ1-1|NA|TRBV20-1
CSARMTYVPMAFF
TGCAGTGCTAGGATGACATATGTCCCAATGGCTTTCTTT
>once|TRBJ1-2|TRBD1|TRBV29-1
CSVVRTGRYGYTF
TGCAGCGTTGTGAGGACAGGTCGCTATGGCTACACCTTC
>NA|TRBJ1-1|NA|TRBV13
CASSLRLTKNTEAFF
TGTGCCAGCAGCTTAAGACTCACCAAGAACACTGAAGCTTTCTTT
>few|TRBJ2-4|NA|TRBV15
CATSRTTDATENIQYF
TGTGCCACCAGCAGAACCACAGACGCTACCGAAAACATTCAGTACTTC
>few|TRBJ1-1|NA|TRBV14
CASSQAKFPGAEAFF
TGTGCCAGCAGCCAAGCAAAATTTCCAGGCGCTGAAGCTTTCTTT
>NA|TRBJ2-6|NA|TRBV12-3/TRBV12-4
CASSIKGGANVLTF
TGTGCCAGCAGTATCAAAGGTGGGGCCAACGTCCTGACTTTC
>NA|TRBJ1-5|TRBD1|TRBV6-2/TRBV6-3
CASSPLQGAVGNQPQHF
TGTGCCAGCAGCCCACTACAGGGGGCGGTCGGCAATCAGCCCCAGCATTTT
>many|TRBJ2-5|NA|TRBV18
CASSPPEETQYF
TGTGCCAGCAGTCCTCCGGAAGAGACCCAGTACTTC
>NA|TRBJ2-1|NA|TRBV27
CASSLSWGQQFF
TGTGCCAGCAGCTTATCCTGGGGGCAGCAGTTCTTC
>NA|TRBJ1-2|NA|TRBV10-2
CASSEDPGSGGYTF
TGCGCCAGCAGTGAGGACCCCGGCTCCGGGGGCTACACCTTC
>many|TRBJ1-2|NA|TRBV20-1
CSAGEGGGYTF
TGCAGTGCTGGTGAGGGGGGCGGCTACACCTTC
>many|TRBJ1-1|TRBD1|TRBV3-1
CATRTGGAPEAFF
TGTGCCACCCGGACAGGGGGCGCGCCTGAAGCTTTCTTT
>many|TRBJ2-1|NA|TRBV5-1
CASSLVAGSYNEQFF
TGCGCCAGCAGCTTGGTTGCGGGGTCCTACAATGAGCAGTTCTTC
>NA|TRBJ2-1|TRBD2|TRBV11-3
CASSNKRGGEGEQFF
TGTGCCAGCAGCAATAAGCGGGGGGGCGAGGGTGAGCAGTTCTTC
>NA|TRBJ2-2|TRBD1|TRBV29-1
CSVEEKDRGNTGELFF
TGCAGCGTTGAAGAAAAGGACAGGGGCAACACCGGGGAGCTGTTTTTT
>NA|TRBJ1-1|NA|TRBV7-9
CASSPEGVGTEAFF
TGTGCCAGTAGCCCGGAGGGGGTGGGCACTGAAGCTTTCTTT
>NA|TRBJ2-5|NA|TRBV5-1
CASSSDWRETQYF
TGCGCCAGCAGCTCCGACTGGAGGGAGACCCAGTACTTC
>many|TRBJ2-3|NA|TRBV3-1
CASSQERVRGADTQYF
TGTGCCAGCAGCCAAGAACGGGTGAGGGGGGCAGATACGCAGTATTTT
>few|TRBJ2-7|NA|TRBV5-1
CASSFQGGARYEQYF
TGCGCCAGCAGCTTCCAGGGGGGCGCTCGGTACGAGCAGTACTTC
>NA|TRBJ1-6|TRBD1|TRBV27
CASSSTTGPVRFYSPLHF
TGTGCCAGCAGTTCCACGACAGGGCCCGTGAGGTTTTATTCACCCCTCCACTTT
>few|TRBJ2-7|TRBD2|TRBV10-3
CAISGSSGGYEQYF
TGTGCCATCAGCGGGAGCTCGGGGGGCTACGAGCAGTACTTC
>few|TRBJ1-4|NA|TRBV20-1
CSALRQESEKLFF
TGCAGTGCCCTCAGACAGGAGAGTGAAAAACTGTTTTTT
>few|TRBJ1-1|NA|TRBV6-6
CASSYSTIRENTEAFF
TGTGCCAGCAGTTACTCTACGATCAGGGAGAACACTGAAGCTTTCTTT
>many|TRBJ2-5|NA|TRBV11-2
CASSLGGAQYF
TGTGCCAGCAGCTTAGGAGGGGCCCAGTACTTC
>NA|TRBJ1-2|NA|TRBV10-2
CASSESFSTDGYTF
TGCGCCAGCAGTGAGTCGTTCAGCACGGATGGCTACACCTTC
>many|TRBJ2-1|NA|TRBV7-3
CASSSAGTFNEQFF
TGTGCCAGCAGCTCAGCAGGGACATTCAATGAGCAGTTCTTC
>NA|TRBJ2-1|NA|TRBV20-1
CSGGGALYNEQFF
TGCAGTGGTGGGGGGGCCTTATACAATGAGCAGTTCTTC
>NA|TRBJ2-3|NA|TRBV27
CASMGDTQYF
TGTGCCAGCATGGGCGATACGCAGTATTTT
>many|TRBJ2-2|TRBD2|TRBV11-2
CASSQTSGVTGELFF
TGTGCCAGCAGCCAGACTAGCGGGGTTACCGGGGAGCTGTTTTTT
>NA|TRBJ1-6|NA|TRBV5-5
CASSLTVGAGHSPLHF
TGTGCCAGCAGCTTGACCGTGGGTGCGGGGCATTCACCCCTCCACTTT
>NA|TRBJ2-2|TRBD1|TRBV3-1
CASSQWDRENTGELFF
TGTGCCAGCAGCCAGTGGGACAGGGAAAACACCGGGGAGCTGTTTTTT
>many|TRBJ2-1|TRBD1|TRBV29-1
CSVEGTGEKIDEQFF
TGCAGCGTTGAAGGGACAGGGGAAAAAATCGATGAGCAGTTCTTC
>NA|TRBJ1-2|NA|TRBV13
CASSLAIEGYTF
TGTGCCAGCAGCTTAGCAATAGAGGGCTACACCTTC
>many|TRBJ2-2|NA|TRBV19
CASKAERIAGELFF
TGTGCCAGTAAGGCCGAGCGGATTGCCGGGGAGCTGTTTTTT
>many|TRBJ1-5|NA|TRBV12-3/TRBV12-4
CASSHLTGGGNQPQHF
TGTGCCAGCAGTCATCTGACGGGAGGTGGCAATCAGCCCCAGCATTTT
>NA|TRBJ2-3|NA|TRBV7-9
CASSRLVHGNTQYF
TGTGCCAGCAGCCGACTGGTTCATGGGAATACGCAGTATTTT
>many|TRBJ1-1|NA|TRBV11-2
CASSSWLGDTEAFF
TGTGCCAGCAGTTCCTGGTTGGGGGACACTGAAGCTTTCTTT
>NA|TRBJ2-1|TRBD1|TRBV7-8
CASSLEGQGMGEQFF
TGTGCCAGCAGCTTAGAGGGACAGGGAATGGGCGAGCAGTTCTTC
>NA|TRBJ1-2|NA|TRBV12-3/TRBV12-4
CASSSDGWGYGYTF
TGTGCCAGCAGTTCGGACGGCTGGGGCTATGGCTACACCTTC
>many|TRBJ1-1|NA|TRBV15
CATSREGRINTEAFF
TGTGCCACCAGCAGAGAGGGACGGATCAACACTGAAGCTTTCTTT
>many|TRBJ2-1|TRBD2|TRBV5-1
CASRDEAGTYNEQFF
TGCGCCAGCAGGGACGAAGCGGGGACCTACAATGAGCAGTTCTTC
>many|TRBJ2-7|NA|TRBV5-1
CASHTPGQGPEQYF
TGCGCCAGCCACACCCCGGGACAAGGGCCCGAGCAGTACTTC
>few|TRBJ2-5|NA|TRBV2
CASNDGNGGTQYF
TGTGCCAGCAATGATGGTAACGGGGGGACCCAGTACTTC
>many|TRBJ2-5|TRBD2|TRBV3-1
CASSQDRASGGGETQYF
TGTGCCAGCAGCCAAGATCGGGCGAGTGGGGGGGGAGAGACCCAGTACTTC
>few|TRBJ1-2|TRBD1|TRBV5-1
CASSLVNRGLDGYTF
TGCGCCAGCAGCTTGGTCAACAGGGGGCTTGATGGCTACACCTTC
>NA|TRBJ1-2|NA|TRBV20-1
CSADPGEGYTF
TGCAGTGCTGACCCGGGGGAAGGCTACACCTTC
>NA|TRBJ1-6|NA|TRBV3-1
CASSVGWSSPLHF
TGTGCCAGCAGCGTAGGGTGGAGTTCACCCCTCCACTTT
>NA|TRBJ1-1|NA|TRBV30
CAWSLRRNTEAFF
TGTGCCTGGTCCCTCCGGCGGAACACTGAAGCTTTCTTT
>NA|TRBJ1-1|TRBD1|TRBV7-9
CASSLTTGLNTEAFF
TGTGCCAGCAGCCTAACGACAGGGCTGAACACTGAAGCTTTCTTT
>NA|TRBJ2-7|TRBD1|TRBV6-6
CASSYLQIFYRTGKYEQYF
TGTGCCAGCAGTTATCTCCAGATTTTTTATCGGACAGGGAAATACGAGCAGTACTTC